This is a list of T cell receptor beta chains from one sample in a study of shared clonotypes between healthy human individuals. Data came from immunoSEQ multiplex PCR; TCRdb stores just in-frame clones and leaves some out. Here the sample spans approximately 1.5 million clones, 98% being singletons. The sequencing input was naive CD4+ T cells sorted from blood. The receptor set was obtained from a man in his thirties or forties in good health. Both conserved end residues are part of each CDR3. Fields, in order: V gene, D gene, J gene, clone size, CDR3 protein, CDR3 DNA. A D gene is named only where the DNA matches it firmly. The size of a clone is reported for some rows only, either as once, few or many, or as a class for expanded clones.

>TRBV29-1|-|TRBJ1-4|-
CSVVGGSDEKLFF
TGCAGCGTTGTGGGCGGCTCGGATGAAAAACTGTTTTTT
>TRBV5-1|-|TRBJ1-1|-
CASRVSGENTEAFF
TGCGCCAGCAGGGTTAGTGGGGAGAACACTGAAGCTTTCTTT
>TRBV11-2|-|TRBJ2-1|-
CASSLRRKEGLDNEQFF
TGTGCCAGCAGCTTAAGGAGAAAGGAGGGCCTAGACAATGAGCAGTTCTTC
>TRBV5-1|TRBD2|TRBJ2-1|-
CASSLYIAGADNEQFF
TGCGCCAGCAGCTTGTATATAGCGGGAGCTGACAATGAGCAGTTCTTC
>TRBV5-4|-|TRBJ1-1|once
CATYFWGGTEAFF
TGTGCCACCTATTTCTGGGGGGGCACTGAAGCTTTCTTT
>TRBV28|TRBD2|TRBJ2-3|-
CASSLLSGGTDTQYF
TGTGCCAGCAGTTTACTTAGCGGGGGCACAGATACGCAGTATTTT
>TRBV7-8|-|TRBJ2-7|-
CASSLGHRLLGSYEQYF
TGTGCCAGCAGCTTAGGCCACAGGCTTTTGGGGTCCTACGAGCAGTACTTC
>TRBV27|TRBD1|TRBJ2-2|-
CASSLTGGTGELFF
TGTGCCAGCAGTTTAACAGGGGGCACCGGGGAGCTGTTTTTT
>TRBV11-2|TRBD2|TRBJ2-7|-
CASIGLAEGEQYF
TGTGCCAGCATAGGACTAGCGGAGGGCGAGCAGTACTTC
>TRBV7-6|TRBD1|TRBJ2-7|-
CASTTGVGQGFGYEQYF
TGTGCCAGCACCACGGGCGTAGGACAGGGGTTTGGGTACGAGCAGTACTTC
>TRBV19|-|TRBJ1-5|-
CASSIGVGGNQPQHF
TGTGCCAGTAGTATCGGCGTGGGGGGCAATCAGCCCCAGCATTTT
>TRBV19|-|TRBJ2-7|-
CASSKGGFREQYF
TGTGCCAGTAGTAAAGGGGGGTTTCGTGAGCAGTACTTC
>TRBV5-1|-|TRBJ2-3|once
CASSSGTDTQYF
TGCGCCAGCAGCTCAGGCACAGATACGCAGTATTTT
>TRBV6-1|-|TRBJ2-1|-
CASSVTRNEQFF
TGTGCCAGCAGTGTGACTAGGAATGAGCAGTTCTTC
>TRBV27|-|TRBJ2-3|-
CASRRQGGGDTQYF
TGTGCCAGCAGGCGACAGGGAGGAGGGGATACGCAGTATTTT
>TRBV11-2|TRBD1|TRBJ1-5|-
CASSPGRETGIIQPQHF
TGTGCCAGCAGCCCAGGTAGAGAGACAGGGATTATTCAGCCCCAGCATTTT
>TRBV5-1|TRBD2|TRBJ2-2|-
CASSPGAGLAITGELFF
TGCGCCAGCAGCCCTGGGGCGGGACTAGCGATCACCGGGGAGCTGTTTTTT
>TRBV16|-|TRBJ2-5|-
CASSQSSGSRFYQETQYF
TGTGCCAGCAGCCAATCGTCCGGGTCCAGATTCTACCAAGAGACCCAGTACTTC
>TRBV7-9|-|TRBJ2-2|once
CASMGELFF
TGTGCCAGCATGGGGGAGCTGTTTTTT
>TRBV28|-|TRBJ2-7|-
CASSPYGGGGSYEQYF
TGTGCCAGCAGCCCCTATGGGGGAGGCGGGTCCTACGAGCAGTACTTC
>TRBV29-1|TRBD1|TRBJ1-5|-
CSVGDRGNQPQHF
TGCAGCGTTGGGGACAGGGGCAATCAGCCCCAGCATTTT
>TRBV7-9|-|TRBJ2-7|-
CASSLAGYAYEQYF
TGTGCCAGCAGCTTAGCAGGGTACGCCTACGAGCAGTACTTC
>TRBV19|TRBD1|TRBJ1-1|-
CASSHLRDRNTEAFF
TGTGCCAGTAGTCATCTCCGGGACAGGAACACTGAAGCTTTCTTT
>TRBV18|-|TRBJ1-5|few
CASSQDINQPQHF
TGTGCCAGCTCACAGGACATTAATCAGCCCCAGCATTTT
>TRBV5-4|-|TRBJ1-1|-
CASSLVRVGGTEAFF
TGTGCCAGCAGCTTGGTTAGGGTGGGCGGCACTGAAGCTTTCTTT
>TRBV5-1|TRBD1|TRBJ1-1|-
CASNPTGMNTEAFF
TGCGCCAGCAACCCGACAGGGATGAACACTGAAGCTTTCTTT
>TRBV29-1|-|TRBJ2-1|-
CSVAGRGYNEQFF
TGCAGCGTTGCGGGGCGGGGATACAATGAGCAGTTCTTC
>TRBV30|-|TRBJ1-6|-
CAWRSVGPNSPLHF
TGTGCCTGGAGAAGTGTCGGGCCTAATTCACCCCTCCACTTT
>TRBV7-2|-|TRBJ2-5|-
CASSPRDRRFETQYF
TGTGCCAGCAGCCCCCGAGACAGGAGATTTGAGACCCAGTACTTC
>TRBV5-1|-|TRBJ1-1|-
CASSSIAMNTEAFF
TGCGCCAGCAGCAGTATAGCCATGAACACTGAAGCTTTCTTT